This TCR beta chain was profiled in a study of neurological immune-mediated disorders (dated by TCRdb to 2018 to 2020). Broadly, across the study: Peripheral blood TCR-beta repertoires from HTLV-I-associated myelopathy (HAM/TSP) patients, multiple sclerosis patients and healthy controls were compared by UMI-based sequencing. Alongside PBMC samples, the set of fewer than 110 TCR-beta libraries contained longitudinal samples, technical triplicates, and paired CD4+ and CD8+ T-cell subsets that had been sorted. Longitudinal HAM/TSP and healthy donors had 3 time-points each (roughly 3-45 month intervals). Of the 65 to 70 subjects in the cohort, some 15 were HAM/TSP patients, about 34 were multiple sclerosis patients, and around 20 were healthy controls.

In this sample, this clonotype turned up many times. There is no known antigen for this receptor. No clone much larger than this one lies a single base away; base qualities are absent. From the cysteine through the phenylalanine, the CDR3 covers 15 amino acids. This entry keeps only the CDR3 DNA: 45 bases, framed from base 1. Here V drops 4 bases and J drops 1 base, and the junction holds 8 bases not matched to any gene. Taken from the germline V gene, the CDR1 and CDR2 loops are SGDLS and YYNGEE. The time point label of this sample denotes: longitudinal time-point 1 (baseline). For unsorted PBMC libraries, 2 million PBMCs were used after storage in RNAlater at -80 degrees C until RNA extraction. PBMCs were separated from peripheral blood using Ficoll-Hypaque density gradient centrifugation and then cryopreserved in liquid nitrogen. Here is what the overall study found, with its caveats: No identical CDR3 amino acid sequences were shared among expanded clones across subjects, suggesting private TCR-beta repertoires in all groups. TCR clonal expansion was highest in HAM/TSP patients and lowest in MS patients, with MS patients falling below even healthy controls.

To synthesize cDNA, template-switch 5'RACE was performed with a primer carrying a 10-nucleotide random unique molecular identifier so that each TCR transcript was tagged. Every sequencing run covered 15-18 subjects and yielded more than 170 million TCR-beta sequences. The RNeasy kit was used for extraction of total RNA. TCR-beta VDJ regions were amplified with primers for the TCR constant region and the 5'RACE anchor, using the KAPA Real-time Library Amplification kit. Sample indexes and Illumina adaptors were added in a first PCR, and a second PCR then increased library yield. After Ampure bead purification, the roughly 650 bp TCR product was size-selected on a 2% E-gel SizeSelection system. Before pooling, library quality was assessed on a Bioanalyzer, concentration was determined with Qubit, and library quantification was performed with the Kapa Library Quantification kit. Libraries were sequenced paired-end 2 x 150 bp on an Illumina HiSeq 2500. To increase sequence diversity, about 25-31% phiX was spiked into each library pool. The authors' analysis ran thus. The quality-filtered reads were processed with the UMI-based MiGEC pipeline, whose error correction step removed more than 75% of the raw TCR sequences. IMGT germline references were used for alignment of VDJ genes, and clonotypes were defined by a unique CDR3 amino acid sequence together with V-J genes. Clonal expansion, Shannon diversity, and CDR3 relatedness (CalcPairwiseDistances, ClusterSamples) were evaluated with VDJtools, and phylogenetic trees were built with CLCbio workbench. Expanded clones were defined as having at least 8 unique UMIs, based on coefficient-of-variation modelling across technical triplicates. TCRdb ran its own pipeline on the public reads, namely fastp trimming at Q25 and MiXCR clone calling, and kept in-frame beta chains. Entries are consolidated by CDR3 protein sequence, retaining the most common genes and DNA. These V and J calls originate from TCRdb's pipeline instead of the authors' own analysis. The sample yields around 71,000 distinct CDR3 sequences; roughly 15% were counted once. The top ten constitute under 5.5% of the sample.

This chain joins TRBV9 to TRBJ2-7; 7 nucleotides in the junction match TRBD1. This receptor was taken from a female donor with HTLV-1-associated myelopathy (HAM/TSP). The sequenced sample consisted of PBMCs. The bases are TGTGCCAGCAGCAAGAGAGGGGGCAATTCCTACGAGCAGTACTTC. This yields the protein CASSKRGGNSYEQYF.